Included here is one T cell receptor beta chain sequence, with context. No antigen is known for it. No base qualities exist here, and no much larger clone lies one base off it. Preparation of the library involved the immunoSEQ multiplex PCR assay. This immuneACCESS table, as held by TCRdb, lists in-frame sequences with V and J called but not all clones. Of the missing ones, under half trace to an unresolved V gene in checked studies; the others have no known cause. This sample has some 660,000 clones in its table, and around 87% of those were observed once. The leading ten clones occupy about 0.0094% of the sample. The data were taken from a study of shared T cell receptors in the human thymus (dated by TCRdb to the early 2020s). About the investigation overall: The study investigated the way shared, self-reactive T-cell receptor alpha chains are produced in the human thymus.

From the germline V gene, CDR1 is MNHNS and CDR2 is SASEGT. At the junction V is shortened by 0 bases and J by 3 bases; bases outside the gene matches: 1. The CDR3 holds 14 amino acids from the cysteine to the phenylalanine. Only the CDR3 DNA stays, 42 bases, in frame from base 1. This sample also belongs to another study, concerning human thymus T cells. The second study also describes: Donors were immunologically healthy infants undergoing open corrective cardiac surgery for congenital heart defects in Finland. The thymus tissue came from surgical resects taken out during corrective cardiac surgery. Both the thymic and the peripheral blood repertoires appeared to show biased V and J gene segment usage. The related research reported highly overlapping thymic TCR repertoires among unrelated individuals. The study characterized TCR alpha and beta repertoires from fewer than ten infant thymus samples and a few related peripheral blood samples. The cohort included about six male and a couple of female infants, with donor ages spanning 7 to 244 days. Thymocytes were released mechanically from tissue and stored at -70 °C as pellets of roughly 9.5-31 million cells. A QIAsymphony instrument was used to extract genomic DNA from the frozen cell pellets. The immunoSEQ multiplex PCR assay was used to amplify the TCRB and TCRAD loci from a standardized quantity of quality-controlled genomic DNA. Amplicons spanned the V(D)J region at a length sufficient to cover the CDR3 and identify V and J genes. Through the commercial immunoSEQ service, the amplicons were sequenced on an Illumina platform. Primer bias and sequencing errors were corrected as previously described, and TCRAD and TCRB were defined on the basis of the IMGT database. The repertoires were analysed using immunoSEQ Analyzer 3.0 and VDJTools for basic statistics, V/J segment usage, diversity estimates, rarefaction and pairwise overlap. Diversity was estimated using the Chao1, ChaoE, Efron-Thisted, Shannon and inverse Simpson indices, and was also estimated on datasets down-sampled to the size of the smallest sample. For repertoire overlap, CDR3 nucleotide sequence, V gene and J gene had to match strictly, and clustering was done by Jaccard-based multidimensional scaling. On average, thymus samples yielded hundreds of thousands of unique TCRB clonotypes, whereas blood samples yielded some 80,000.

Specimen: thymocytes. This TCR was recovered from a boy under two years old with a congenital heart defect. Donor details come from another sample of the same person, matched by shared clones. The sequence is built from TRBV6-1 and TRBJ1-2; the central 7 bases match TRBD1. The DNA sequence is as follows: TGTGCCAGCAGTGAAGCGGGACAGTACTATGGCTACACCTTC. Its protein product is CASSEAGQYYGYTF.